Following are 2 T cell receptor beta chains from one sample sequenced in a study of blood T cell repertoires in COVID-19. The table came from immunoSEQ multiplex PCR; TCRdb's copy has only in-frame clones and leaves some out. Among 80,000 to 85,000 clones, around 90% were seen once, and the ten largest hold roughly 5%. Sequences were obtained from peripheral blood. These receptor sequences come from a woman of 80 years or more with acute or convalescent COVID-19.

The chain has TRBV4-2 and TRBJ2-5, with 11 bases that match TRBD2. The V gene's germline CDR1 is LGHNA and CDR2 YNFKEQ. V gave up 3 bases and J gave up 3 bases; unmatched junction bases: 0. The CDR3 has 14 residues. This CDR3 is CASSQGLAEETQYF. CDR3 DNA: TGTGCCAGCAGCCAGGGACTAGCGGAAGAGACCCAGTACTTC.

This clone was counted once. The chain uses TRBV2 and TRBJ1-1, with 7 bases lining up with TRBD1. The junction had 1 base not matched to a gene; V was cut back by 4 bases and J by 2 bases. Looked up from germline, CDR1 is SNHLY and CDR2 is FYNNEI. This CDR3 has 13 amino acids. The CDR3 bases are TGTGCCAGCAGTGGGGACAGAAACACTGAAGCTTTCTTT. Its protein product is CASSGDRNTEAFF. Combining the CDR3 with reference TRBV2 and TRBJ1-1 gives the whole variable domain EPEVTQTPSHQVTQMGQEVILRCVPISNHLYFYWYRQILGQKVEFLVSFYNNEISEKSEIFDDQFSVERPDGSNFTLKIRSTKLEDSAMYFCASSGDRNTEAFFGQGTRLTVV.